Presented here are 13 T cell receptor beta chains from one specimen sequenced in a study of monozygotic twins with inflammatory bowel disease. TCRdb reanalyzed the 5' RACE reads and collapses them to one entry per CDR3 protein, without DNA. This repertoire comprises 170,000 or so distinct CDR3 sequences; its ten largest clones make up just under 7.5%. Material: blood. Receptors originate from a human donor with ulcerative colitis or Crohn's disease, or a healthy co-twin of an affected twin (not recorded which).

The gene calls are TRBV5-8 and TRBJ2-3; TCRdb lists TRBD1, though no DNA is available to test this call. Germline V gene data show CDR1 as SGHTS and CDR2 as YDEGEE. This CDR3 is 16 amino acids long. The CDR3 protein is CASSFVEVTLADTQYF.

This rearrangement joins TRBV7-8 to TRBJ2-1; TCRdb indicates TRBD2, and absent DNA this call remains unverified. Germline assignment: CDR1 SGHVS and CDR2 FQNEAQ. The CDR3 runs 14 residues. CDR3 loop: CASSISGRGNEQFF.

V gene TRBV20-1 combines with J gene TRBJ2-2; without DNA, the TCRdb call of TRBD2 cannot be checked. Germline assignment: CDR1 DFQATT and CDR2 SNEGSKA (reference sequence). This CDR3 is built from 14 residues. CDR3 loop: CSAAKTANTGELFF.

The V and J genes are TRBV11-2 and TRBJ2-5. Looked up from germline, CDR1 is SGHAT and CDR2 is FQNNGV. The CDR3 is made up of 14 amino acids. The CDR3 here is CASSLGERGVTQYF.

V usage is TRBV24-1 and J usage is TRBJ2-7; TCRdb lists TRBD2, though no DNA is available to test this call. Germline CDR1 is KGHDR and CDR2 is SFDVKD. This CDR3 is 15 amino acids long. The CDR3 here is CATSDSRALIHEQYF.

This chain uses TRBV18 with TRBJ1-1; TCRdb indicates TRBD1, and absent DNA this call remains unverified. The CDR3 runs 13 residues. Looked up from germline, CDR1 is KGHSH and CDR2 is LQKENI. The chain's CDR3 is CASSPVRDTEAFF.

CDR3: CASSPLRVGDTQYF. The chain couples TRBV7-6 to TRBJ2-3; TCRdb indicates TRBD1, and absent DNA this call remains unverified. This CDR3 has 14 residues. The germline V gene has CDR1 SGHVS and CDR2 FNYEAQ.

The chain carries TRBV5-1 and TRBJ2-5. The CDR3 has 13 residues. From germline, CDR1 is SGHRS and CDR2 YFSETQ. The CDR3 protein is CASSLGSGKTQYF.

The V and J genes are TRBV7-9 and TRBJ2-3; the TRBD2 assignment by TCRdb is unverifiable without DNA. The CDR3 has 15 amino acids. Germline V lookup: CDR1 SEHNR, CDR2 FQNEAQ (reference sequence). The CDR3 loop reads CASSFEGGPTDTQYF.

The chain couples TRBV7-2 to TRBJ2-3; TCRdb names TRBD2, which stays unverified in the absence of DNA. This CDR3 has 16 amino acids. Germline CDR1 reads SGHTA; CDR2 reads FQGNSA. CDR3 protein: CASTKPFAGGTDTQYF.

V is TRBV3-1 and J is TRBJ1-4. Germline CDR1 LGHDT, CDR2 YNNKEL (reference sequence). The CDR3 contains 13 residues. CDR3 protein: CASRGNANEKLFF.

CDR3 amino acids: CASSPDRSSGYTF. V is TRBV7-9 and J is TRBJ1-2; TCRdb proposes TRBD1, but this gene call is untestable without DNA. Germline CDR1 and CDR2: SEHNR and FQNEAQ (reference sequence). The CDR3 length is 13 residues.

V and J are TRBV5-1 and TRBJ2-4; TCRdb's D call of TRBD1 is untestable without DNA. CDR1 and CDR2 (germline): SGHRS, YFSETQ. The CDR3 runs to 14 residues. This CDR3 is CASTPGTTQNIQYF.